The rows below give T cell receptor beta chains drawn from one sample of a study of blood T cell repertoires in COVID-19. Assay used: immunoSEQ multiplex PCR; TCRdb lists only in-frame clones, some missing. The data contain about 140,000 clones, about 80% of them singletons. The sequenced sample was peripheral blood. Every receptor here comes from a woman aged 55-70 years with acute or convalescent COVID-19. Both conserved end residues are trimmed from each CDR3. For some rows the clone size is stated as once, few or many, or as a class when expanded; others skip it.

CDR3 protein: ASSLLAGPDEQY
V gene: TRBV5-1
clone size: .
CDR3 length: 12

CDR3 protein: ASRDISGPQH
V gene: TRBV28
clone size: .
CDR3 length: 10

CDR3 protein: ASSSGSANTGELF
V gene: TRBV11-1
clone size: once
CDR3 length: 13

CDR3 protein: ASTGGENYGYT
V gene: TRBV5-1
clone size: .
CDR3 length: 11

CDR3 protein: ASSVGTGEQY
V gene: TRBV9
clone size: .
CDR3 length: 10

CDR3 protein: ASSQVFALLRQHTMNTEAF
V gene: TRBV4-3
clone size: .
CDR3 length: 19

CDR3 protein: ASREEENTEAF
V gene: TRBV5-4
clone size: .
CDR3 length: 11

CDR3 protein: ASVGAGNSYEQY
V gene: TRBV2
clone size: .
CDR3 length: 12

CDR3 protein: ATSKSQTSGRVKETQY
V gene: TRBV15
clone size: .
CDR3 length: 16

CDR3 protein: ASSYSSGSGYT
V gene: TRBV6-6
clone size: .
CDR3 length: 11

CDR3 protein: SVEERLSSYEQY
V gene: TRBV29-1
clone size: .
CDR3 length: 12

CDR3 protein: ASSLGGTGAYEQY
V gene: TRBV28
clone size: .
CDR3 length: 13

CDR3 protein: ASSPQGVNEQF
V gene: TRBV5-1
clone size: .
CDR3 length: 11

CDR3 protein: ASSLGAEAETQY
V gene: TRBV5-4
clone size: once
CDR3 length: 12

CDR3 protein: ASSLGGGGIYNEQF
V gene: TRBV7-8
clone size: once
CDR3 length: 14

CDR3 protein: ASSPLAGTDTQY
V gene: TRBV9
clone size: .
CDR3 length: 12

CDR3 protein: ASSYQGAVETQY
V gene: TRBV14
clone size: .
CDR3 length: 12

CDR3 protein: ASSVEVEDGELF
V gene: TRBV9
clone size: .
CDR3 length: 12

CDR3 protein: ASSPFGGQGSQPQH
V gene: TRBV18
clone size: .
CDR3 length: 14

CDR3 protein: ASSNKNTGELF
V gene: TRBV28
clone size: .
CDR3 length: 11

CDR3 protein: ATEDSPTYGYT
V gene: TRBV2
clone size: few
CDR3 length: 11

CDR3 protein: ASSLRAGANVLT
V gene: TRBV27
clone size: .
CDR3 length: 12

CDR3 protein: VSQGLLSNQPQH
V gene: TRBV28
clone size: .
CDR3 length: 12

CDR3 protein: ASGTGGASRLGEQY
V gene: TRBV18
clone size: .
CDR3 length: 14

CDR3 protein: AISRDIGNNEQF
V gene: TRBV10-3
clone size: .
CDR3 length: 12

CDR3 protein: ASSLRGWASGRKVLDTQY
V gene: TRBV7-3
clone size: .
CDR3 length: 18

CDR3 protein: SGRQGLNTEAF
V gene: TRBV29-1
clone size: .
CDR3 length: 11

CDR3 protein: ASSLAPGDTEAF
V gene: TRBV5-1
clone size: few
CDR3 length: 12

CDR3 protein: ASSLLAGREGRTGYEQY
V gene: TRBV27
clone size: .
CDR3 length: 17

CDR3 protein: ASSPGTSGRNEQF
V gene: TRBV5-5
clone size: .
CDR3 length: 13

CDR3 protein: ASSLSGGNTGELF
V gene: TRBV9
clone size: many
CDR3 length: 13

CDR3 protein: ASKGLAGINEQF
V gene: TRBV28
clone size: .
CDR3 length: 12

CDR3 protein: ASGFLGSDGYT
V gene: TRBV12-5
clone size: .
CDR3 length: 11

CDR3 protein: ASSHGQPNTEAF
V gene: TRBV7-8
clone size: .
CDR3 length: 12

CDR3 protein: ASIHGFTEAF
V gene: TRBV19
clone size: .
CDR3 length: 10

CDR3 protein: ASSNPGRATEAF
V gene: TRBV3-1/TRBV3-2
clone size: .
CDR3 length: 12

CDR3 protein: ASSQEIGDTQY
V gene: TRBV3-1/TRBV3-2
clone size: .
CDR3 length: 11

CDR3 protein: ASSGTSGRAAYNEQF
V gene: TRBV28
clone size: .
CDR3 length: 15

CDR3 protein: ASSIMGRNTGELF
V gene: TRBV19
clone size: .
CDR3 length: 13

CDR3 protein: ASSLGTGGYEQY
V gene: TRBV11-2
clone size: .
CDR3 length: 12

CDR3 protein: ASSMGPLNEQF
V gene: TRBV19
clone size: .
CDR3 length: 11

CDR3 protein: ASSLAPGTGTLTDTQY
V gene: TRBV7-6
clone size: few
CDR3 length: 16

CDR3 protein: ASSPDDVGGGWETQY
V gene: TRBV7-6
clone size: .
CDR3 length: 15

CDR3 protein: ASSPTDRDEQF
V gene: TRBV7-3
clone size: .
CDR3 length: 11

CDR3 protein: ASSLRQQETQY
V gene: TRBV7-2
clone size: .
CDR3 length: 11

CDR3 protein: ASTSGTSVYNEQF
V gene: TRBV27
clone size: .
CDR3 length: 13

CDR3 protein: ASSIEGGQPQH
V gene: TRBV19
clone size: .
CDR3 length: 11

CDR3 protein: SAGKRRETQY
V gene: TRBV29-1
clone size: .
CDR3 length: 10

CDR3 protein: ASSTPRSGLSNEQF
V gene: TRBV9
clone size: .
CDR3 length: 14

CDR3 protein: AWSILGAETQY
V gene: TRBV30
clone size: .
CDR3 length: 11

CDR3 protein: ASSSVPGEQY
V gene: TRBV28
clone size: .
CDR3 length: 10

CDR3 protein: ASSQDVRRSTDTQY
V gene: TRBV14
clone size: .
CDR3 length: 14

CDR3 protein: ASSLQGHNEQF
V gene: TRBV6-5
clone size: .
CDR3 length: 11

CDR3 protein: ASSPYPLTGELF
V gene: TRBV27
clone size: .
CDR3 length: 12

CDR3 protein: ATSRGGNQPQH
V gene: TRBV19
clone size: .
CDR3 length: 11